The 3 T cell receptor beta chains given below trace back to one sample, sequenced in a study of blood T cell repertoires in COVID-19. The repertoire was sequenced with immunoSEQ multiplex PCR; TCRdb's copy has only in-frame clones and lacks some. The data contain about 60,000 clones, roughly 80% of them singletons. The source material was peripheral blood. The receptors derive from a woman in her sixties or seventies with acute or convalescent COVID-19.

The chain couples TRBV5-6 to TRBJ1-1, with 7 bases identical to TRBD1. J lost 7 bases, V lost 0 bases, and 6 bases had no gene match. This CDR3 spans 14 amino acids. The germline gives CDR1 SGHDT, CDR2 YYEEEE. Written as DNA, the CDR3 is TGTGCCAGCAGCTTGGGGACCCGGGACAGTGAAGCTTTCTTT. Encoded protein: CASSLGTRDSEAFF.

The CDR3 reads CSVDRGFGTEAFF. CDR3 DNA: TGCAGCGTTGATAGGGGATTCGGCACTGAAGCTTTCTTT. The genes are TRBV29-1 and TRBJ1-1, with D perhaps matching TRBD1 (5 bases). This CDR3 has 13 amino acids. V was shortened by 3 bases and J by 4 bases, with 12 bases between the two germline ends. Germline assignment: CDR1 SQVTM and CDR2 ANQGSEA.

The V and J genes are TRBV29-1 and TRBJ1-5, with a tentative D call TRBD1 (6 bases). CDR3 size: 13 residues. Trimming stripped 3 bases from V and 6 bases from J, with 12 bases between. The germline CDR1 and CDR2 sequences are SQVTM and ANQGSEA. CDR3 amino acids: CSVEEGGGQPQHF. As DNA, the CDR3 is TGCAGCGTTGAGGAGGGGGGGGGTCAGCCCCAGCATTTT.